This TCR beta chain emerged from a study of cytomegalovirus exposure and HLA in healthy donors. Study-level findings and limits: Reportedly, TCR beta sequences accurately predicted HLA-A and HLA-B alleles in most subjects. Among TCR sequences, most were rare, though some public TCRs appeared in many donors.

Amplification used 60 Vbeta primers and 13 Jbeta primers. The data were produced by immunoSEQ multiplex PCR, yet TCRdb's version contains in-frame clones alone and is incomplete. Seen here are some 190,000 clones, about four fifths observed once, and the top ten hold approximately 2%. The germline CDR1 and CDR2 sequences are SGHRS and YFSETQ. Trimming cost V 1 base and J 3 bases; bases outside gene matches: 3. CDR3 length: 15 residues. To note about this clone: Its target is unknown.

Material for sequencing was PBMCs. The sequence was obtained from a woman aged 25 to 39 in good health and CMV-seronegative. The chain employs TRBV5-1 and TRBJ2-5; 10 nucleotides match TRBD1. The CDR3: CASSLYGTGEETQYF. CDR3 sequence (DNA): TGCGCCAGCAGCTTGTATGGGACAGGGGAAGAGACCCAGTACTTC.